The present T cell receptor beta chain was sequenced within a study of monozygotic twins with inflammatory bowel disease (dated by TCRdb to between 2018 and 2021). With regard to the full study: A total of roughly 28 monozygotic twin pairs were included in the full study, comprising nine German pairs (four IBD-concordant, five IBD-discordant) and 19 IBD-discordant Danish pairs. Each individual had, on average, about 151 000 unique TCRalpha sequences and 181 000 unique TCRbeta sequences available for analysis. The search for disease-associated traits relied mainly on comparing IBD patients with their genetically identical healthy co-twins within discordant pairs. Points the paper makes about the study in general: No single strong signal or clonotype linked to IBD turned up in the results, so the idea that one exists was not supported. Background noise and inter-individual variability may have been introduced into the repertoires by the differing immunosuppressive treatments among patients. IBD patients shared fewer clonotypes with other individuals than healthy twins did, most markedly in patients showing signs of disease activity. Repertoire similarity did not differ between concordant and discordant twins, which could be due to limited statistical power. Different T cell subtypes could not be distinguished in the analysis. TCRbeta repertoire diversity, by inverse Simpson index, was decreased in IBD patients compared with their healthy co-twins.

The library was generated by 5' RACE. The input for every TCR library was roughly 3,200 ng of total RNA. cDNA was synthesized with SMARTScribe reverse transcriptase in eight separate reactions per sample. During cDNA synthesis, unique molecular identifiers containing a 6-nucleotide sample barcode were introduced by template switching. TCRalpha and TCRbeta cDNA was amplified by two nested PCRs of roughly 16 and 10 cycles, with bead purification after each PCR. Before amplification, the cDNA was treated with uracil DNA-glycosylase and purified using the QIAquick PCR purification kit. The second PCR added Illumina TruSeq-compatible adapters along with sample-specific barcodes. Library quality and concentration were assessed using TapeStation and Qubit, and about 4.7 ng of each library was pooled. Sequencing of pooled libraries was carried out on an Illumina HiSeq2500 single-index Rapid Run using 2 x 100 bp reads and custom sequencing primers. The paper's processing steps were these. MiGEC version 1.2.6 was used for UMI-based consensus assembly to correct PCR and sequencing errors. MiXCR version 2.1.1 was used for V(D)J alignment, clonotype assembly and CDR3 extraction. Gene usage, clonotype sharing and MAIT/NKT TCR abundance were normalised by analysing the top 1000, 10 000 and 20 000 clonotypes per sample. Diversity was computed as the inverse Simpson index with the vegan R package after downsampling to 27 000 UMIs. Paired Mann-Whitney U tests on discordant twin pairs were used, with Benjamini-Hochberg multiple-testing correction. TCRdb reprocessed the reads, so every CDR3 protein sequence counts as one entry and DNA is not shown. The V and J calls shown here were made by TCRdb, not taken from the authors' results. The sample's table lists a count of about 300,000 distinct CDR3 sequences. The top ten hold roughly 5.2% of the sample.

From each donor, an approximately 2.5 ml peripheral blood sample was drawn into PAXgene tubes and stored at -80 degrees C. Without T cell sorting, total RNA was isolated from whole blood using the PAXgene blood miRNA kit on an automated QIAcube. Peripheral blood from monozygotic twin pairs who were concordant or discordant for inflammatory bowel disease underwent deep TCRalpha and TCRbeta repertoire profiling using unique molecular barcoding. Smoking habits were recorded for all twin pairs, and each individual was classified as a current, former or never smoker. According to the germline V gene, CDR1 reads KGHDR and CDR2 reads SFDVKD. The CDR3 contains 16 residues, cysteine and phenylalanine counted. The entry carries no DNA sequence. Notes on this clonotype: Its antigen has not been determined.

Sequenced sample: blood. The clonotype was recovered from a human donor with ulcerative colitis or Crohn's disease, or a healthy co-twin of an affected twin (not recorded which). Recombination joined TRBV24-1 with TRBJ2-2; TCRdb's D gene call, TRBD1, goes unchecked for lack of DNA. CDR3 region: CATSEQGRTDGGELFF.